This T cell receptor (beta chain) was sequenced for a study of T-cell reconstitution after alpha-beta-depleted transplantation in children. This CDR3 is 16 amino acids long. V dropped 0 bases and J dropped 0; count of bases not matched to a gene: 3. This clonotype was recorded a few times. Unique molecular identifiers featured in how the TCRbeta library was prepared. TCRdb processed the PCR reads anew with MiXCR; each CDR3 protein has one entry. The sample contains over 400,000 distinct CDR3 sequences, roughly an eighth of which appear only once. Material: PBMCs from the stem cell graft donor, obtained from the stem cell graft. This sequence joins TRBV12-3 or TRBV12-4 and TRBJ2-5, with TRBD2 matching 8 bases. This receptor was obtained from a human donor who donated a stem cell graft to a child with combined immunodeficiency. The CDR3 loop reads CASSLAPGGYQETQYF. The CDR3 DNA is TGTGCCAGCAGTTTAGCGCCGGGGGGGTACCAAGAGACCCAGTACTTC.